The 6 T cell receptor beta chains given below trace back to one sample, sequenced in a study of T-cell memory formation after mild COVID-19. TCRdb called the 5' RACE reads again in MiXCR, with one record for every CDR3 protein. The data contain 95,000 to 110,000 distinct CDR3 sequences, about 15% of them singletons. Sequencing input: PBMCs or a T cell subset sorted from them (not recorded which). These receptor sequences come from a man aged 18 to 29 who had mild COVID-19 (a few samples of this study predate the infection). Cell type and time point are not known.

There are a few counts of this clonotype. The chain recombines TRBV7-6 with TRBJ2-1; weak D call: TRBD2 (6 bases). Germline assignment: CDR1 SGHVS and CDR2 FNYEAQ. V lost 7 bases, J lost 10 bases, and 14 bases lay in between. This CDR3 spans 12 amino acids. CDR3 coding DNA: TGTGCCAGCACCCCAGCGGGTGGCGAGCAGTTCTTC. As protein: CASTPAGGEQFF. Supplemented by reference TRBV7-6 and TRBJ2-1, the full variable domain reads GAGVSQSPRYKVTKRGQDVALRCDPISGHVSLYWYRQALGQGPEFLTYFNYEAQQDKSGLPNDRFSAERPEGSISTLTIQRTEQRDSAMYRCASTPAGGEQFFGPGTRLTVL.

The chain joins TRBV12-3 or TRBV12-4 to TRBJ2-3, with TRBD2 identical over 7 bases. CDR3 length: 15 residues. V was clipped by 3 bases and J by 3 bases; unmatched bases: 6. CDR3 amino acids: CASSLGRGSTDTQYF. Here the CDR3 DNA reads TGTGCCAGCAGTTTGGGGCGGGGGAGTACAGATACGCAGTATTTT.

This clonotype was observed a handful of times. V is TRBV11-3 and J is TRBJ2-1; D is uncertain. The CDR3 runs 14 residues. Trimming cost V 5 bases and J 2 bases, with 10 bases left between them. CDR1 is SGHNT and CDR2 is YENEEA in the germline V gene. This chain's CDR3 is CASSHKSPYNEQFF. The CDR3 DNA reads TGTGCCAGCAGCCACAAATCCCCCTACAATGAGCAGTTCTTC.

This clonotype was picked up many times. The chain couples TRBV12-5 to TRBJ2-1; 8 positions agree with TRBD2. CDR3 size: 18 residues. V trimming: 8 bases; J trimming: 0 bases; junction bases outside the gene matches: 15. The germline gives CDR1 LGHNT, CDR2 FRNRAP. CDR3 in amino acids: CASNSPGLAGSSYNEQFF. The DNA of the CDR3 is TGTGCTAGTAACTCCCCGGGGCTAGCGGGCAGCTCCTACAATGAGCAGTTCTTC. Looking up the rest from reference TRBV12-5 and TRBJ2-1 gives the full variable domain: DARVTQTPRHKVTEMGQEVTMRCQPILGHNTVFWYRQTMMQGLELLAYFRNRAPLDDSGMPKDRFSAEMPDATLATLKIQPSEPRDSAVYFCASNSPGLAGSSYNEQFFGPGTRLTVL.

A few counts support this clonotype. The chain recombines TRBV12-3 or TRBV12-4 with TRBJ2-3, with 10 positions matching TRBD1. V dropped 6 bases and J dropped 1; count of bases not matched to a gene: 4. The CDR3 contains 15 residues. CDR3 sequence reads: CASRPGTGGTDTQYF. CDR3 in DNA: TGTGCCAGCAGACCCGGGACAGGGGGCACAGATACGCAGTATTTT.

This clonotype was observed a handful of times. The CDR3 DNA is TGCGCCAGCAGCCCCATCCTGCGACAAGAGACCCAGTACTTC. It codes for CASSPILRQETQYF. The chain has TRBV5-1 and TRBJ2-5; D is uncertain. The CDR3 loop spans 14 amino acids. The germline V and J ends were trimmed by 4 bases and 2 bases, with 12 bases remaining between them. In germline, CDR1 is SGHRS, CDR2 YFSETQ.